Described below is a single TCR beta chain sequence and its context. V lost 0 bases, J lost 4 bases, and 1 base stayed unmatched. The CDR3 extends over 14 amino acids. Germline V gives CDR1 SGHRS, CDR2 YFSETQ. This sample was included in a study of OX40 agonist ivuxolimab in advanced cancers. The protocol was immunoSEQ multiplex PCR, while the TCRdb copy is restricted to in-frame clones and leaves out a portion. In the table there are about 67,000 clones, 85% of which are singletons. V gene TRBV5-1 combines with J gene TRBJ2-7; 10 bases align to TRBD2. This material consisted of CD4+ or CD8+ T cells sorted from blood, taken in a trial of the OX40 agonist ivuxolimab. The TCR was taken from an adult with an advanced solid tumor such as melanoma, head and neck, liver or kidney cancer. The CDR3 DNA reads TGCGCCAGCAGCTTGGCAGCGGGAGGGTACGAGCAGTACTTC. Protein sequence: CASSLAAGGYEQYF. The full variable domain, completed using reference TRBV5-1 and TRBJ2-7, is KAGVTQTPRYLIKTRGQQVTLSCSPISGHRSVSWYQQTPGQGLQFLFEYFSETQRNKGNFPGRFSGRQFSNSRSEMNVSTLELGDSALYLCASSLAAGGYEQYFGPGTRLTVT.